This T cell receptor (beta chain) comes out of a study of OX40 agonist ivuxolimab in advanced cancers. Study background: Three patients, one with hepatocellular carcinoma and two with cutaneous melanoma, responded partially.

The CDR3 is 12 amino acids. The germline V and J ends were trimmed by 5 bases and 5 bases, with 6 bases remaining between them. CDR1 is SEHNR, CDR2 FQNEAQ, per germline (reference sequence). Findings and limits, study-wide: Some nonresponders likewise displayed low normalized T-cell clonal expansion.

With autoimmune disease history or systemic immunosuppression, patients were excluded. Blood samples were obtained at baseline, cycle 4 day 1, and cycle 7 day 1. Points on this clone: Its antigen remains unidentified.

Repertoires were generated with immunoSEQ multiplex PCR, while TCRdb's copy carries only in-frame clones and drops some. Here the sample spans roughly 110,000 clones, around nine tenths being singletons. This sequence joins TRBV7-9 and TRBJ1-4; D not certain. This TCR was recovered from an adult with an advanced solid tumor such as melanoma, head and neck, liver or kidney cancer. The sample in question was CD4+ or CD8+ T cells sorted from blood, obtained in a trial of the OX40 agonist ivuxolimab. CDR3 region: CASSPTNEKLFF. Here the CDR3 DNA reads TGTGCCAGCAGCCCTACGAATGAAAAACTGTTTTTT.